The rows below give T cell receptor beta chains drawn from one sample of a study of blood T cell repertoires in COVID-19. The protocol was immunoSEQ multiplex PCR, while the TCRdb copy is restricted to in-frame clones and leaves out a portion. The repertoire holds about 310,000 clones, with 75% to 90% as singletons. The material sequenced was PBMCs or T cells enriched from blood (not recorded which). The source is a woman in her 40s who had recovered from COVID-19. The CDR3 runs from the conserved cysteine through the conserved F or W. Fields, in order: clone size, D gene, J gene, V gene, CDR3 DNA, CDR3 protein. D genes are given only for firm matches. Expanded clones are given a class, and other clones once, few, many or no size at all.

>once|-|TRBJ2-4|TRBV28
TGTGCCAGCAGTCGTGCTGGGGAGAAGAAAAACATTCAGTACTTC
CASSRAGEKKNIQYF
>-|TRBD1|TRBJ2-2|TRBV28
TGTGCCAGCAGTTTGGACAGGGTACACACCGGGGAGCTGTTTTTT
CASSLDRVHTGELFF
>once|-|TRBJ2-3|TRBV11-2
TGTGCCAGCAGCTTAGGTCTTTGGGGGGCGCAGTATTTT
CASSLGLWGAQYF
>-|-|TRBJ2-5|TRBV27
TGTGCCAGCAGTTTACGAGGAGAGACCCAGTACTTC
CASSLRGETQYF
>-|-|TRBJ1-1|TRBV7-9
TGTGCCAGCAGCATTCACACGACAGTGAACACTGAAGCTTTCTTT
CASSIHTTVNTEAFF
>-|-|TRBJ1-1|TRBV28
TGTGCCAGCGGAACTACCTCGGGGAGTAGGACTGTTAACACTGAAGCTTTCTTT
CASGTTSGSRTVNTEAFF
>few|-|TRBJ2-7|TRBV7-2
TGTGCCAGCACCCTTGACAGTTTGCCTTTCTACGAGCAGTACTTC
CASTLDSLPFYEQYF
>-|-|TRBJ1-1|TRBV5-6
TGTGCCAGCAGCCAGGTCCCTGGCGGGCTTGAAGCTTTCTTT
CASSQVPGGLEAFF
>-|-|TRBJ2-1|TRBV4-3
TGCGCCAGCAGTCCCCCTGGGGGGTTGGGATGGAGGGGCAATGAGCAGTTCTTC
CASSPPGGLGWRGNEQFF
>-|-|TRBJ2-7|TRBV30
TGTGCCTGGAGCCTTAGTACCTACTACGAGCAGTACTTC
CAWSLSTYYEQYF
>-|TRBD1|TRBJ1-1|TRBV4-1
TGCGCCAGCAGCCAAGACAGGGGGCTATGGACTGAAGCTTTCTTT
CASSQDRGLWTEAFF
>-|-|TRBJ2-2|TRBV29-1
TGCAGCGTTTGGCTCGACACCGGGGAGCTGTTTTTT
CSVWLDTGELFF
>-|-|TRBJ2-3|TRBV9
TGTGCCAGCAGCCCAGAGGGTGTAGATACGCAGTATTTT
CASSPEGVDTQYF
>-|-|TRBJ2-1|TRBV11-3
TGTGCCAGCTCCGGCGGGACCTACAATGAGCAGTTCTTC
CASSGGTYNEQFF
>-|TRBD1|TRBJ1-2|TRBV7-9
TGTGCCAGCAGCAATACAGGGGATCGCTACACCTTC
CASSNTGDRYTF
>-|-|TRBJ1-2|TRBV5-4
TGTGCCAGCAGCTTGGCAGGGGCTGATGGCTACACCTTC
CASSLAGADGYTF
>many|TRBD1|TRBJ1-4|TRBV28
TGTGCCAGCAGCGTCGAGGGGGCGGGAAGGGAAAAACTGTTTTTT
CASSVEGAGREKLFF
>-|TRBD1|TRBJ1-3|TRBV7-3
TGTGCCAGCAGCGCCCGGGACAGGGGGCTTAACCCCCGAGACACCATATATTTT
CASSARDRGLNPRDTIYF
>-|-|TRBJ1-4|TRBV7-6
TGTGCCAGCAGCCTCTCGATAGGACAGCTAAATGAAAAACTGTTTTTT
CASSLSIGQLNEKLFF
>-|-|TRBJ1-4|TRBV18
TGTGCCAGCTCACCTACGCAAGGTGGCGGTGAAAAACTGTTTTTT
CASSPTQGGGEKLFF
>-|TRBD2|TRBJ2-5|TRBV7-2
TGTGCCAGCAGCTTTGTTAGCGGGGCTAGGGAGACCCAGTACTTC
CASSFVSGARETQYF
>-|-|TRBJ2-7|TRBV6-2/TRBV6-3
TGTGCCAGCAGTTACGGTCGGGGCGAGCAGTACTTC
CASSYGRGEQYF
>-|-|TRBJ2-2|TRBV7-3
TGTGCCAGCAGCTTAACGCGCGACGGAGGGTTCGCCGGGGAGCTGTTTTTT
CASSLTRDGGFAGELFF
>-|TRBD1|TRBJ1-2|TRBV28
TGTGCCAGCAGCTTAAATATCGGGACAGGGGACCATGGCTACACCTTC
CASSLNIGTGDHGYTF
>-|-|TRBJ1-1|TRBV21-1
TGTGCCAGCAGTAAACGGGGTAACGCTGAAGCTTTCTTT
CASSKRGNAEAFF